A selection of T cell receptor beta chains follows, all from one sample in a study of response to subunit inactivated influenza vaccine. TCRdb re-called the RT-PCR reads through MiXCR, storing one row per CDR3 protein. Of more than 550,000 distinct CDR3 sequences in the sample, around 11% were seen once. The sample in question was PBMCs from blood, obtained on the day of vaccination. Receptors originate from a man between 45 and 60 years old who received an inactivated influenza vaccine. The CDR3 runs from the conserved cysteine through the conserved F or W. A D gene is named only where the DNA matches it firmly. Some rows have no size entry. The others give once, few or many, or a class for an expanded clone.

V	D	size	J	DNA	CDR3
TRBV28	TRBD2	many	TRBJ2-1	TGTGCCAGCAGTTCAGATACTAGCGGGGTTTACAATGAGCAGTTCTTC	CASSSDTSGVYNEQFF
TRBV11-2	-	few	TRBJ2-1	TGTGCCAGCAGCCTCCAGGGACCGCGCTATAGTGGTGAGCAGTTCTTC	CASSLQGPRYSGEQFF
TRBV5-1	TRBD1	-	TRBJ2-2	TGCGCCAGCAGCAAGGGACAGGGGAACACCGGGGAGCTGTTTTTT	CASSKGQGNTGELFF
TRBV24-1	-	-	TRBJ2-1	TGTGCCACCAGTAATGGGCCCTACAATGAGCAGTTCTTC	CATSNGPYNEQFF
TRBV29-1	-	many	TRBJ2-1	TGCAGCGTTGACCGGACCACCAATGAGCAGTTCTTC	CSVDRTTNEQFF
TRBV7-9	-	-	TRBJ2-7	TGTGCCAGCACCTTCGGAGGCGAGCAGTACTTC	CASTFGGEQYF
TRBV6-7	-	few	TRBJ2-1	TGTGCCAGCAGTTACTCGAAGGTCAGACAGCGGTACAATGAGCAGTTCTTC	CASSYSKVRQRYNEQFF
TRBV10-3	TRBD1	few	TRBJ2-3	TGTGCCATCAGTGAAAGACAGGGGAGAGCAGATACGCAGTATTTT	CAISERQGRADTQYF
TRBV12-3/TRBV12-4	-	-	TRBJ1-2	TGTGCCAGCAGTTTAGCGCTGTTAAACAATGGCTACACCTTC	CASSLALLNNGYTF
TRBV27	-	few	TRBJ2-7	TGTGCCAGCAGTTCAATCCGGGACCGTCTATACTACGAGCAGTACTTC	CASSSIRDRLYYEQYF
TRBV6-1	TRBD1	-	TRBJ2-1	TGTGCCAGCAGCCTAAGGGACAGCTCGACCAGAACTACCTACAATGAGCAGTTCTTC	CASSLRDSSTRTTYNEQFF
TRBV7-2	-	few	TRBJ2-7	TGTGCCAGCAGCTCTCCTCGTTACGAGCAGTACTTC	CASSSPRYEQYF
TRBV7-2	-	many	TRBJ2-5	TGTGCCAGCAGCTTAGAGGGTGGCGGTGGTGGTACCCAGTACTTC	CASSLEGGGGGTQYF
TRBV20-1	-	-	TRBJ2-7	TGCAGTGCTAGCAGCCCGTGGGGACCCTACGAGCAGTACTTC	CSASSPWGPYEQYF
TRBV29-1	-	-	TRBJ2-3	TGCAGCGTTGCTGCAGATACGCAGTATTTT	CSVAADTQYF
TRBV5-1	-	few	TRBJ2-5	TGCGCCAGCAGCTTGGCCGGGACCGCTCGCCTGGAGACCCAGTACTTC	CASSLAGTARLETQYF
TRBV7-2	TRBD1	many	TRBJ2-7	TGTGCCAGCAGCTACGACAGGGGAGGCTACGAGCAGTACTTC	CASSYDRGGYEQYF
TRBV7-2	-	-	TRBJ1-1	TGTGCCAGCAGCTTAGCGAAGAGGGGGGTGTTCTTT	CASSLAKRGVFF
TRBV12-3/TRBV12-4	-	-	TRBJ2-2	TGTGCCAGCAGTGTTGCTGCGGGCACCGGGGAGCTGTTTTTT	CASSVAAGTGELFF
TRBV5-1	-	-	TRBJ2-1	TGCGCCAGCAGCCCAGGGACCAACAATGAGCAGTTCTTC	CASSPGTNNEQFF
TRBV5-1	TRBD2	-	TRBJ2-1	TGCGCCAGCAGCTTGGTGTTGGGACTAGCGGGCCACAATGAGCAGTTCTTC	CASSLVLGLAGHNEQFF
TRBV29-1	-	many	TRBJ1-1	TGCAGCGTTGGCGTCAATATGAACACTGAAGCTTTCTTT	CSVGVNMNTEAFF
TRBV11-3	TRBD2	-	TRBJ2-2	TGTGCCAGCAGCCCCGGACTAGCGGACGGCACCGGGGAGCTGTTTTTT	CASSPGLADGTGELFF
TRBV6-1	TRBD2	-	TRBJ2-1	TGTGCCAGCAGTGAGGGGACTAGCGGGAGCCCGTTCTTC	CASSEGTSGSPFF
TRBV5-1	-	-	TRBJ2-1	TGCGCCAGCAGCTTGGGACAGGAGAGTTATGAGCAGTTCTTC	CASSLGQESYEQFF
TRBV10-1	TRBD1	many	TRBJ2-2	TGCGCCACAGGACAGGGAGGCACCGGGGAGCTGTTTTTT	CATGQGGTGELFF
TRBV11-2	TRBD1	many	TRBJ2-1	TGTGCCAGCAGCTCGGGACAGGGGTTCTATGAGCAGTTCTTC	CASSSGQGFYEQFF
TRBV14	-	few	TRBJ1-2	TGTGCCAGCAGCCCTCGGCGGATCCCCTACTATGGCTACACCTTC	CASSPRRIPYYGYTF
TRBV28	TRBD1	few	TRBJ1-2	TGTGCCAGCAGTTTACCCTGGACAGGGCTAGGCTACACCTTC	CASSLPWTGLGYTF
TRBV4-1	-	-	TRBJ2-5	TGCGCCAGCAAGCCCAGCGGAGCTAACTTCCAAGAGACCCAGTACTTC	CASKPSGANFQETQYF
TRBV29-1	TRBD1	many	TRBJ2-7	TGCAGCGTTGAAGGGACAGGGGGGTACGAGCAGTACTTC	CSVEGTGGYEQYF